Each of the 21 T cell receptor beta chains below was sequenced from the same sample in a study of T cells in women clearing cervical HPV infection. Using immunoSEQ multiplex PCR, the repertoire was profiled, and TCRdb retains in-frame clones only, with some absent. The specimen's table records about 25,000 clones. Sample: blood buffy coat. The receptors come from a woman aged 18 to 75 with a cervical HPV16 infection that either progressed to CIN3+ or cleared (not recorded which).

As regards this clone: Read sequence stops 3 residues before the CDR3 end, and the germline J gene provides the missing end. The J gene is TRBJ2-1, the V gene TRBV30; TRBD1 matches 7 bases. The germline CDR1 and CDR2 sequences are GTSNPN and SVGIG (reference sequence). V shed 4 bases and J 7 bases; nucleotides not matched to a gene: 4. This CDR3 contains 12 residues. CDR3 bases read: TGTGCCTGGATGCTGACAGGGAATGAG. As protein: CAWMLTGNE. In full, the CDR3 reads CAWMLTGNEQFF.

As regards this clone: The read is 3 residues too short to cover the CDR3 end, so that end is filled in from the germline J gene. The chain is built from TRBV6-2 or TRBV6-3 and TRBJ2-2; D possibly corresponds to TRBD1 (6 bases). Germline V gene sequence: CDR1 MNHEY, CDR2 SVGEGT. The length of the CDR3 is 17 residues. The DNA read from the CDR3 is TGTGCCAGCAGTTACCGGGCAGGGGAGCCCTATAATTCACCG. This translates into CASSYRAGEPYNSP. The full CDR3 sequence reads CASSYRAGEPYNSPLFF.

A note on this clone: The CDR3 extends 3 residues past the end of the read, so its final part is completed from the germline J gene. The gene calls are TRBV29-1 and TRBJ2-1; 7 bases are a match to TRBD2. Germline trimming cut 5 bases from V and 8 bases from J; bases unmatched to any gene: 12. Looked up from germline, CDR1 is SQVTM and CDR2 is ANQGSEA. The CDR3 length is 14 residues. Partial CDR3 DNA: TGCAGCGTTAGGGAAAGCGGGATTAAGGATGAG. Translation gives CSVRESGIKDE. The full CDR3 protein reads CSVRESGIKDEQFF.

To note about this clone: With the read ending 3 residues before the CDR3 end, the germline J gene is used to fill in that end. The chain employs TRBV19 and TRBJ2-3, with 8 positions matching TRBD1. This CDR3 is built from 16 residues. The germline V gene has CDR1 LNHDA and CDR2 SQIVND (reference sequence). The CDR3 bases that were read are TGTGCCAGTAGTGTCACGACAGGGGCCTACTCGGTGACG. It yields the protein CASSVTTGAYSVT. The whole CDR3 sequence is CASSVTTGAYSVTQYF.

CDR3 protein: CSAKFSGGQETYTF. The part of the CDR3 DNA that was read is TGCAGTGCTAAATTTTCAGGGGGCCAAGAGACC. This chain connects TRBV20-1 to TRBJ1-2; 8 nucleotides agree with TRBD1. The CDR3 is cut off 3 residues early in the read; its end comes from the germline J gene. The CDR3 extends over 14 amino acids. Germline V gene lookup returns CDR1 DFQATT and CDR2 SNEGSKA (reference sequence).

Worth noting for this clone: Coverage ceases 3 residues before the CDR3 finishes, and the germline J gene fills in the end. The J gene is TRBJ1-4, the V gene TRBV20-1, with a tentative D call TRBD1 (5 bases). V was shortened by 3 bases and J by 8 bases, with 13 bases between the two germline ends. CDR1 and CDR2 from the germline V gene are DFQATT and SNEGSKA (reference sequence). The CDR3 is made up of 13 amino acids. The CDR3 bases that were read are TGCAGTGCTAGGCCCTCTTGGGGCGAAAAA. Its protein is CSARPSWGEK. The whole CDR3 reads CSARPSWGEKLFF.

On this clone: Read data end 3 residues before the CDR3 end; the end is taken from the germline J gene. The rearrangement joins TRBV6-2 or TRBV6-3 to TRBJ2-5, with D possibly TRBD2 on 5 matching bases. The CDR3 sequence is 13 residues long. Germline loops: CDR1 MNHEY, CDR2 SVGEGT. V was shortened by 7 bases and J by 1 base, with 10 bases between the two germline ends. CDR3 DNA, as far as it was read: TGTGCCAGCAAGCGGACGCCCCAAGAGACC. This encodes CASKRTPQET. The entire CDR3 protein reads CASKRTPQETQYF.

With respect to this clone: The observed sequence ends 3 residues before the CDR3 terminus, with the missing tail filled in from the germline J gene. The chain links TRBV23-1 to TRBJ1-5, with D uncertain. TRBV23-1 is an ORF for which the function is uncertain. Trimming shortened V by 2 bases and J by 5 bases, and 10 bases separated the two germline ends. This CDR3 spans 14 amino acids. The CDR3 sequence: CASSQNGRDQPQHF. The CDR3 DNA, read in part, is TGCGCCAGCAGTCAAAATGGCAGAGATCAGCCC.

This clone is labeled medium-sized based on frequency. The read is 3 residues too short to cover the CDR3 end, so that end is filled in from the germline J gene. This chain uses TRBV6-1 with TRBJ2-7; 7 bases match TRBD2. V was clipped by 3 bases and J by 3 bases; unmatched bases: 5. This CDR3 spans 14 amino acids. From germline, CDR1 is MNHNS and CDR2 SASEGT. The CDR3 is CASSEGGGFYEQYF. The sequenced part of the CDR3 DNA is TGTGCCAGCAGTGAGGGCGGGGGTTTCTACGAG.

With respect to this clone: The CDR3 end lies 3 residues beyond the end of the read and is filled in from the germline J gene. The J gene is TRBJ2-1, the V gene TRBV11-2; 7 positions agree with TRBD2. The trim removed 4 bases at V and 9 bases at J, leaving 6 bases unmatched. Per germline, CDR1 SGHAT and CDR2 FQNNGV. The CDR3 spans 13 residues. CDR3 DNA (partial): TGTGCCAGCAGCTCAACCGGGGAGGGTGAG. Translation: CASSSTGEGE. The whole CDR3 reads CASSSTGEGEQFF.

A note on this clone: The read stops 3 residues short of the end of the CDR3; the missing end is completed from the germline J gene. The chain uses TRBV2 and TRBJ2-7, with 7 bases that match TRBD1. Germline assignment: CDR1 SNHLY and CDR2 FYNNEI. V shed 7 bases, J shed 3 bases, and the junction held 9 bases outside the gene matches. The CDR3 runs to 14 residues. CDR3 amino acids: CASIPGQNIYEQYF. CDR3 bases read: TGTGCCAGCATTCCGGGACAGAACATCTACGAG. The full variable domain, with the rest looked up from reference TRBV2 and TRBJ2-7, is EPEVTQTPSHQVTQMGQEVILRCVPISNHLYFYWYRQILGQKVEFLVSFYNNEISEKSEIFDDQFSVERPDGSNFTLKIRSTKLEDSAMYFCASIPGQNIYEQYFGPGTRLTVT.

A word on this clone: The observed sequence ends 3 residues before the CDR3 terminus, with the missing tail filled in from the germline J gene. The rearrangement joins TRBV5-4 to TRBJ1-1; no firm D call. There are 14 residues in the CDR3. Germline CDR1 and CDR2: SGHNT and YYREEE (reference sequence). V lost 4 bases and J 7 bases, leaving 17 bases between the germline ends. The sequenced part of the CDR3 DNA is TGTGCCAGCAGCCCAATGTCGGGTCGTGGTGAA. Encoded protein: CASSPMSGRGE. The complete CDR3 sequence is CASSPMSGRGEAFF.

Concerning this clone: The CDR3 end is not reached by the read, which stops 3 residues before it; the germline J gene fills it in. The J gene is TRBJ1-2, the V gene TRBV19, with 8 bases matching TRBD1. Trimming cost V 5 bases and J 5 bases; bases outside gene matches: 7. This CDR3 region has 14 residues. Germline V gives CDR1 LNHDA, CDR2 SQIVND (reference sequence). CDR3 DNA, as far as it was read: TGTGCCAGTAGTCCGAGACAGGGGTGGTATGGC. Amino acid sequence: CASSPRQGWYG. The whole CDR3 sequence is CASSPRQGWYGYTF.

Turning to this clone: The read is 3 residues too short to cover the CDR3 end, so that end is filled in from the germline J gene. This chain uses TRBV19 with TRBJ2-3, with 9 bases fitting TRBD2. CDR3 size: 15 residues. V shed 6 bases, J shed 1 base, and the junction held 5 bases outside the gene matches. The V gene's germline CDR1 is LNHDA and CDR2 SQIVND (reference sequence). Here the CDR3 reads CASSPQRGGTDTQYF. CDR3 bases read: TGTGCCAGTAGCCCCCAGCGGGGGGGCACAGATACG.

Regarding this clone: The observed sequence ends 3 residues before the CDR3 terminus, with the missing tail filled in from the germline J gene. The chain links TRBV5-1 to TRBJ1-5, with a possible D match to TRBD1 (6 bases). Trimming took off 4 bases at V and 5 bases at J, with 13 bases between the two ends. This CDR3 has 14 residues. Germline V gene data show CDR1 as SGHRS and CDR2 as YFSETQ. CDR3 DNA, as far as it was read: TGCGCCAGCAGCGCGGCCGGGGGGCATCAGCCC. Translating it yields CASSAAGGHQP. The entire CDR3 is CASSAAGGHQPQHF. The full variable domain, rest sourced from reference TRBV5-1 and TRBJ1-5, is KAGVTQTPRYLIKTRGQQVTLSCSPISGHRSVSWYQQTPGQGLQFLFEYFSETQRNKGNFPGRFSGRQFSNSRSEMNVSTLELGDSALYLCASSAAGGHQPQHFGDGTRLSIL.

Comment on this clone: The read falls 3 residues short of the CDR3 end, and the missing part is taken from the germline J gene. This rearrangement joins TRBV20-1 to TRBJ1-1; D possibly corresponds to TRBD1 (5 bases). The germline V gene encodes CDR1 DFQATT and CDR2 SNEGSKA (reference sequence). The CDR3 covers 13 residues. Between the trimmed V and J ends, which lost 3 bases and 1 base, there was a span of 9 bases. The CDR3 DNA, read in part, is TGCAGTGCTAGGTATACAGGGAACACTGAA. It is translated as CSARYTGNTE. The whole CDR3 reads CSARYTGNTEAFF.

A note on this clone: The DNA ends 3 residues before the CDR3 does, and the rest of the CDR3 is filled in from the germline J gene. The chain recombines TRBV7-3 with TRBJ2-3; D may be TRBD1 (5 bases). The germline V gene encodes CDR1 SGHTA and CDR2 FQGTGA. The CDR3 has 16 amino acids. V shed 5 bases and J shed 0 bases, with 15 bases lying between them. The CDR3 bases that were read are TGTGCCAGCAGCGAAGCGACAGAAACTAGCACAGATACG. Translation gives CASSEATETSTDT. The whole CDR3 protein is CASSEATETSTDTQYF.

Of note for this clone: The read gets to within 3 residues of the CDR3 end, and the germline J gene fills in the rest. The J gene is TRBJ1-1, the V gene TRBV7-6; D unresolved. CDR1 is SGHVS, CDR2 FNYEAQ, per germline. The CDR3 contains 13 residues. Trimming left V 6 bases short and J 3 bases short, with 11 bases between. The CDR3 here is CASRADPYTEAFF. The DNA read from the CDR3 is TGTGCCAGCAGAGCGGACCCGTACACTGAA.

To note about this clone: The CDR3 end lies 3 residues beyond the end of the read and is filled in from the germline J gene. The chain joins TRBV13 to TRBJ2-7, with a possible D match to TRBD2 (6 bases). Germline lookup yields CDR1 PRHDT and CDR2 FYEKMQ (reference sequence). The ends were cut back, 7 bases at V and 6 bases at J, with 16 bases in the middle. CDR3 length: 13 residues. The CDR3 loop is CASTYGGRREQYF. CDR3 DNA, as far as it was read: TGTGCCAGCACATATGGGGGGAGGCGCGAG. Supplemented by reference TRBV13 and TRBJ2-7, the full variable domain reads AAGVIQSPRHLIKEKRETATLKCYPIPRHDTVYWYQQGPGQDPQFLISFYEKMQSDKGSIPDRFSAQQFSDYHSELNMSSLELGDSALYFCASTYGGRREQYFGPGTRLTVT.

Comments on this clone: The read ends 3 residues early relative to the CDR3; the germline J gene fills the gap. J is TRBJ2-2 and V is TRBV19; 7 positions agree with TRBD1. The V gene's germline CDR1 is LNHDA and CDR2 SQIVND (reference sequence). This CDR3 is 14 amino acids long. The part of the CDR3 DNA that was read is TGTGCCAGTAGTAACCGACAGGGAGAGGAAAAG. Translating it yields CASSNRQGEEK. The complete CDR3 protein is CASSNRQGEEKLFF.

On this clone itself: With the read ending 3 residues before the CDR3 end, the germline J gene is used to fill in that end. The chain couples TRBV5-1 to TRBJ2-2, with 9 bases matching TRBD1. The CDR3 is 20 residues long. The germline V gene has CDR1 SGHRS and CDR2 YFSETQ. The V segment lost 3 bases and the J segment 1 base; nucleotides outside the gene matches: 16. Here the CDR3 reads CASSSTYGFSGQGNTGELFF. Incomplete CDR3 DNA: TGCGCCAGCAGCTCAACTTACGGGTTCTCGGGACAGGGGAACACCGGGGAG. The full variable domain, completed using reference TRBV5-1 and TRBJ2-2, is KAGVTQTPRYLIKTRGQQVTLSCSPISGHRSVSWYQQTPGQGLQFLFEYFSETQRNKGNFPGRFSGRQFSNSRSEMNVSTLELGDSALYLCASSSTYGFSGQGNTGELFFGEGSRLTVL.